This TCR beta chain comes out of a study of blood T cell repertoires in COVID-19. Study at large: COVID-19 samples from acute and convalescent phases originated in the United States, Italy and Spain.

In the original workflow: For nucleated cells, counts were estimated from reference gene primer amplification. This table comes from immunoSEQ multiplex PCR, and its TCRdb copy is limited to in-frame clones, with some not included. For V, J and clone size, that table is used; D and trimming come from the DNA. The table includes some 320,000 clones, nearly 90% detected once. This CDR3 has 14 amino acids. Unmatched junction bases numbered 9, after V lost 4 bases and J lost 6 bases. Germline CDR1 and CDR2: SGHRS and YFSETQ. Participant-given clinical history determined each cohort assignment. The sequence was obtained from a woman aged 50 to 60 who had been exposed to COVID-19. The source material was PBMCs or T cells enriched from blood (not recorded which). The chain combines TRBV5-1 with TRBJ1-1; 7 bases agree with TRBD1. The CDR3 bases are TGCGCCAGCAGCGTCGGGACAGCCGGGCCTGAAGCTTTCTTT. Translated, it gives CASSVGTAGPEAFF.